Following are 19 T cell receptor beta chains from one sample sequenced in a study of technical replicates of blood from several donors. The repertoire was sequenced with immunoSEQ multiplex PCR; TCRdb's copy has only in-frame clones and lacks some. The sample records about 82,000 clones, 96% being singletons. Sample: T cells isolated from PBMCs. The receptors here all came from a human donor in good health.

This clone was seen just once. The rearrangement joins TRBV7-9 to TRBJ2-2; D may be TRBD2 (6 bases). The CDR3 length is 16 residues. Per germline, CDR1 SEHNR and CDR2 FQNEAQ (reference sequence). V was pared by 2 bases and J by 3 bases, with 13 bases between. The CDR3 DNA sequence: TGTGCCAGCAGCTTAAGACTAGTGGGAGACACCGGGGAGCTGTTTTTT. Its translation: CASSLRLVGDTGELFF.

This rearrangement joins TRBV29-1 to TRBJ2-5; 7 bases are a match to TRBD2. Germline trimming cut 6 bases from V and 1 base from J; bases unmatched to any gene: 8. Per the germline V gene, CDR1 is SQVTM and CDR2 is ANQGSEA. CDR3 length equals 14 residues. CDR3 sequence (DNA): TGCAGCGTGGCCGGGGGGACCGTCCAAGAGACCCAGTACTTC. Translation: CSVAGGTVQETQYF.

The chain has TRBV27 and TRBJ2-7; possibly TRBD2 for D (5 bases). Trimming stripped 0 bases from V and 2 bases from J, with 11 bases between. The CDR3 loop spans 15 amino acids. Germline V lookup: CDR1 MNHEY, CDR2 SMNVEV (reference sequence). CDR3 bases: TGTGCCAGCAGTTTATCCCCGTCGAGGGCCTACGAGCAGTACTTC. Protein sequence: CASSLSPSRAYEQYF.

This rearrangement joins TRBV27 to TRBJ1-1, with D perhaps TRBD1 (6 bases). Trimming pared 2 bases from V and 5 bases from J, leaving 30 bases between. Germline loops: CDR1 MNHEY, CDR2 SMNVEV (reference sequence). This CDR3 is 20 amino acids long. DNA of the CDR3: TGTGCCAGCAGTTTACTCAGTGGTTATTCAGGGGTCAGGGTCTTTACTGAAGCTTTCTTT. Translated, it gives CASSLLSGYSGVRVFTEAFF.

CDR3 nucleotides: TGTGCCAGCAGTGCGGACAGGGAGGTCACTGAAGCTTTCTTT. Its protein product is CASSADREVTEAFF. J is TRBJ1-1 and V is TRBV6-5, with 8 bases that match TRBD1. From germline, CDR1 is MNHEY and CDR2 SVGAGI. The CDR3 totals 14 residues. V lost 5 bases and J lost 4; bases outside the gene matches: 6.

CDR3 region: CASRPSVSYEQYF. The CDR3 DNA is TGTGCCAGCAGGCCTAGCGTATCCTACGAGCAGTACTTC. This sequence joins TRBV2 and TRBJ2-7; D is perhaps TRBD2 (6 bases). The CDR3 has 13 residues. V shed 6 bases and J shed 1 base, with 10 bases lying between them. Germline V lookup: CDR1 SNHLY, CDR2 FYNNEI.

This chain joins TRBV4-3 and TRBJ2-1; the D gene is possibly TRBD2 (6 bases). Trimming removed 1 base at V and 0 bases at J, with 13 bases between. There are 17 residues in the CDR3. Looked up from germline, CDR1 is LGHNA and CDR2 is YSLEER. DNA of the CDR3: TGCGCCAGCAGCCAAGTTCGGTTAGCGGACTCCTACAATGAGCAGTTCTTC. It specifies CASSQVRLADSYNEQFF.

The sample holds one count of this clone. The CDR3 sequence is CSVEERLPGQPYEQYF. In DNA, the CDR3 is TGCAGCGTTGAAGAAAGATTACCGGGACAGCCCTACGAGCAGTACTTC. The chain employs TRBV29-1 and TRBJ2-7, with 7 bases that match TRBD1. There are 16 residues in the CDR3. The germline gives CDR1 SQVTM, CDR2 ANQGSEA. The V gene end was trimmed by 0 bases and the J gene end by 2 bases; junction bases not matched to a gene: 10.

This clone came up once. The chain uses TRBV20-1 and TRBJ2-7; 8 bases agree with TRBD2. The V segment lost 6 bases and the J segment 5 bases; nucleotides outside the gene matches: 3. CDR3 length equals 11 residues. Germline CDR1 is DFQATT and CDR2 is SNEGSKA (reference sequence). CDR3 loop: CSASSGDEQYF. The CDR3 nucleotides are TGCAGTGCCAGTAGCGGGGACGAGCAGTACTTC.

This sequence joins TRBV4-1 and TRBJ1-1; 11 bases fit TRBD1. Germline CDR1 and CDR2: MGHRA and YSYEKL. J was trimmed by 4 bases and V by 7 bases; bases with no gene match: 5. There are 14 residues in the CDR3. The CDR3 DNA sequence: TGCGCCAGCATACCCGGGACAGGGGGCACTGAAGCTTTCTTT. It yields the protein CASIPGTGGTEAFF.

The V gene is TRBV29-1, the J gene TRBJ1-1, with D perhaps matching TRBD1 (5 bases). The germline gives CDR1 SQVTM, CDR2 ANQGSEA. The CDR3 sequence is 12 residues long. Deletions cut 6 bases from V and 10 bases from J, with 18 bases between. CDR3 sequence reads: CSVTQQGGSAFF. The CDR3 region has the DNA TGCAGCGTCACCCAGCAGGGAGGATCAGCTTTCTTT.

This chain joins TRBV9 and TRBJ1-2, with 7 bases lining up with TRBD1. V lost 2 bases and J lost 3; bases outside the gene matches: 4. Germline CDR1 SGDLS, CDR2 YYNGEE. This CDR3 is built from 14 residues. CDR3 sequence (DNA): TGTGCCAGCAGCGTCGACAGGGCCCACTATGGCTACACCTTC. Amino acid sequence: CASSVDRAHYGYTF.

This clone was recorded once. The chain employs TRBV4-1 and TRBJ1-4; D possibly corresponds to TRBD1 (5 bases). The length of the CDR3 is 16 residues. CDR1 MGHRA and CDR2 YSYEKL come from the germline V gene. The germline V and J ends were trimmed by 1 base and 4 bases, with 13 bases remaining between them. CDR3 in amino acids: CASSQVGWQGNEKLFF. In DNA form, the CDR3 reads TGCGCCAGCAGCCAAGTTGGTTGGCAGGGTAATGAAAAACTGTTTTTT.

The chain has TRBV5-1 and TRBJ2-1, with 14 nucleotides matching TRBD2. The CDR3 covers 17 residues. The junction had 7 bases not matched to a gene; V was cut back by 0 bases and J by 8 bases. Germline CDR1 is SGHRS and CDR2 is YFSETQ. The CDR3 DNA sequence: TGCGCCAGCAGCTTGGAAGGGACTAGCGGGAGTAGGGATGAGCAGTTCTTC. Protein sequence: CASSLEGTSGSRDEQFF.

The chain joins TRBV30 to TRBJ1-1, with D unclear. Trimming pared 4 bases from V and 5 bases from J, leaving 17 bases between. The CDR3 consists of 14 residues. Germline V CDR1 and CDR2: GTSNPN, SVGIG (reference sequence). CDR3 bases: TGTGCCTGGAACAGCCCCAGTCCGGAAACTGAAGCTTTCTTT. It is translated as CAWNSPSPETEAFF. Full variable domain (rest looked up from reference TRBV30 and TRBJ1-1): SQTIHQWPATLVQPVGSPLSLECTVEGTSNPNLYWYRQAAGRGLQLLFYSVGIGQISSEVPQNLSASRPQDRQFILSSKKLLLSDSGFYLCAWNSPSPETEAFFGQGTRLTVV.

The rearrangement links TRBV9 to TRBJ2-1; D remains ambiguous. V was cut by 4 bases and J by 3 bases, with 11 bases left in between. In germline, CDR1 is SGDLS, CDR2 YYNGEE. This CDR3 comprises 14 residues. Written as DNA, the CDR3 is TGTGCCAGCAGCCCCCCAGGTGGCTACAATGAGCAGTTCTTC. Residues: CASSPPGGYNEQFF.

This clone occurred once. The rearrangement uses TRBV27 and TRBJ1-2; 7 positions agree with TRBD1. Germline V lookup: CDR1 MNHEY, CDR2 SMNVEV (reference sequence). The CDR3 is 13 residues long. V shed 6 bases and J 1 base; nucleotides not matched to a gene: 2. The CDR3 here is CASRGTVNYGYTF. CDR3 coding DNA: TGTGCCAGCAGGGGGACAGTTAACTATGGCTACACCTTC.

The rearrangement links TRBV5-4 to TRBJ1-1, with 7 bases that match TRBD1. J lost 11 bases, V lost 2 bases, and 6 bases had no gene match. This CDR3 comprises 12 residues. From germline, CDR1 is SGHNT and CDR2 YYREEE (reference sequence). CDR3 protein: CASSFETGYAFF. CDR3 DNA sequence: TGTGCCAGCAGCTTTGAGACAGGGTACGCTTTCTTT. The full variable domain, completed using reference TRBV5-4 and TRBJ1-1, is ETGVTQSPTHLIKTRGQQVTLRCSSQSGHNTVSWYQQALGQGPQFIFQYYREEENGRGNFPPRFSGLQFPNYSSELNVNALELDDSALYLCASSFETGYAFFGQGTRLTVV.

The rearrangement links TRBV7-3 to TRBJ2-7, with 10 bases aligning to TRBD1. Germline assignment: CDR1 SGHTA and CDR2 FQGTGA. This CDR3 comprises 15 residues. Trimming cost V 2 bases and J 4 bases; bases outside gene matches: 5. In nucleotides, the CDR3 is TGTGCCAGCAGCTTAGGCGGGACAGGGGCGTACGAGCAGTACTTC. Its protein is CASSLGGTGAYEQYF.